This T cell receptor (beta chain) is drawn from a study of T cell repertoires and HLA-DP antigens. This clone was picked up a small number of times. Its antigen remains unidentified. Profiled with immunoSEQ multiplex PCR; TCRdb holds only in-frame clones, not every one. In the table there are about 73,000 clones, 80% of which are singletons. Germline-derived CDR1 and CDR2 are MNHNS and SASEGT. Unmatched junction bases numbered 11, after V lost 3 bases and J lost 6 bases. This CDR3 is 17 amino acids long. The sequencing sample was made of CD4+ T cells from PBMCs. This TCR derives from a man in his 60s in good health and CMV-seronegative. The chain joins TRBV6-1 to TRBJ2-1; TRBD2 aligns across 10 bases. DNA of the CDR3: TGTGCCAGCAGTGACACCGGTGTGGCTAGCGGGGGCAATGAGCAGTTCTTC. Translating it yields CASSDTGVASGGNEQFF.